Below, 17 T cell receptor beta chains from the same sample are listed, as sequenced in a study of blood T cell repertoires in COVID-19. Method: immunoSEQ multiplex PCR; TCRdb's copy keeps in-frame clones and lacks some. The table lists some 49,000 clones, approximately 80% of them singletons. The specimen was peripheral blood. Receptors originate from a woman in her sixties with acute or convalescent COVID-19.

This chain connects TRBV18 to TRBJ1-1; 7 bases are a match to TRBD1. In germline, CDR1 is KGHSH, CDR2 LQKENI. V dropped 3 bases and J dropped 3; count of bases not matched to a gene: 10. The CDR3 spans 16 residues. In DNA, the CDR3 is TGTGCCAGCTCACCTTTCCAGGGGGGAGCACACACTGAAGCTTTCTTT. It translates to CASSPFQGGAHTEAFF.

The chain's CDR3 is CASSSSEGDTNEKLFF. The CDR3 bases are TGTGCCAGCAGCTCATCCGAGGGAGATACTAATGAAAAACTGTTTTTT. The gene calls are TRBV7-9 and TRBJ1-4; D not certain. The V and J ends lost 4 bases and 2 bases respectively, with 14 bases between them. The germline V gene encodes CDR1 SEHNR and CDR2 FQNEAQ (reference sequence). The CDR3 has 16 amino acids.

This chain joins TRBV6-5 and TRBJ2-1; D may be TRBD1 (5 bases). The CDR3 is 15 residues long. Trimming pared 6 bases from V and 0 bases from J, leaving 12 bases between. Looked up from germline, CDR1 is MNHEY and CDR2 is SVGAGI. The CDR3: CASRNRHSSYNEQFF. For the CDR3, the DNA is TGTGCCAGCAGGAACAGGCATAGCTCCTACAATGAGCAGTTCTTC.

The chain uses TRBV12-3 or TRBV12-4 and TRBJ1-1, with 7 bases fitting TRBD1. The ends lost 6 bases at V and 0 bases at J; junction bases unmatched: 1. This CDR3 region has 13 residues. CDR3 DNA sequence: TGTGCCAGCAGGAGGGGGCTGAACACTGAAGCTTTCTTT. It is translated as CASRRGLNTEAFF.

CDR3 nucleotides: TGTGCCAGCAAGGAGGAGAGCAATCAGCCCCAGCATTTT. Protein: CASKEESNQPQHF. The chain employs TRBV2 and TRBJ1-5; D is ambiguous. This CDR3 comprises 13 residues. V lost 7 bases and J 1 base, leaving 8 bases between the germline ends. Germline V CDR1 and CDR2: SNHLY, FYNNEI.

The chain couples TRBV5-1 to TRBJ2-1; 11 nucleotides line up with TRBD2. This CDR3 is 15 amino acids long. The germline V gene encodes CDR1 SGHRS and CDR2 YFSETQ. Trimming at V came to 0 bases and at J to 7 bases, leaving 3 bases not matched to a gene. In nucleotides, the CDR3 is TGCGCCAGCAGCTTGGCTCTAGCGGGGGGTAATGAGCAGTTCTTC. Amino acid sequence: CASSLALAGGNEQFF. Full variable domain (remainder filled in from reference TRBV5-1 and TRBJ2-1): KAGVTQTPRYLIKTRGQQVTLSCSPISGHRSVSWYQQTPGQGLQFLFEYFSETQRNKGNFPGRFSGRQFSNSRSEMNVSTLELGDSALYLCASSLALAGGNEQFFGPGTRLTVL.

CDR3 amino acids: CASSDRGVSGNTIYF. The CDR3 nucleotides are TGCGCCAGCAGTGACAGGGGGGTGTCTGGAAACACCATATATTTT. The chain uses TRBV10-2 and TRBJ1-3; TRBD1 matches 7 bases. The CDR3 extends over 15 amino acids. CDR1 and CDR2 (germline): WSHSY, SAAADI. J gave up 1 base and V 3 bases, and 3 bases lay outside the gene matches.

The chain is built from TRBV27 and TRBJ2-3; tentatively, D is TRBD2 (6 bases). The CDR3 has 15 residues. In germline, CDR1 is MNHEY, CDR2 SMNVEV (reference sequence). Between the trimmed V and J ends, which lost 2 bases and 2 bases, there was a span of 11 bases. In DNA, the CDR3 is TGTGCCAGCAGTTTAGGGCTAGCGTACACAGATACGCAGTATTTT. Protein product: CASSLGLAYTDTQYF.

The chain has TRBV19 and TRBJ2-2; tentative D call: TRBD2 (5 bases). CDR1 is LNHDA and CDR2 is SQIVND in the germline V gene (reference sequence). CDR3 length: 13 amino acids. V was clipped by 3 bases and J by 7 bases, with 9 bases between them. The CDR3 sequence is CASSMYGGGELFF. The CDR3 DNA follows: TGTGCCAGTAGTATGTACGGAGGCGGGGAGCTGTTTTTT.

This clone was seen more than once but under ten times. J is TRBJ1-4 and V is TRBV28, with 9 bases that match TRBD1. The germline CDR1 and CDR2 sequences are MDHEN and SYDVKM. The CDR3 spans 14 residues. V was clipped by 9 bases and J by 8 bases; unmatched bases: 10. CDR3 nucleotides: TGTGCCAGTACTCTGGGACAGGGCCCCGAAAAACTGTTTTTT. Its protein is CASTLGQGPEKLFF.

The rearrangement joins TRBV19 to TRBJ1-5; no clear D gene. The ends were cut back, 1 base at V and 6 bases at J, with 13 bases in the middle. This CDR3 is 15 amino acids long. Germline loops: CDR1 LNHDA, CDR2 SQIVND (reference sequence). CDR3 residues: CASSIGRQGGQPQHF. Written as DNA, the CDR3 is TGTGCCAGTAGTATAGGGAGACAAGGAGGTCAGCCCCAGCATTTT.

This chain joins TRBV5-5 and TRBJ2-1, with 12 bases fitting TRBD2. The CDR3 length is 18 residues. Germline values: CDR1 SGHKS, CDR2 YYEKEE (reference sequence). The V and J ends lost 4 bases and 4 bases, in that order; junction bases with no gene match: 12. CDR3 nucleotide sequence: TGTGCCAGCAGCCGGAGGACTAGCGGGGTTGAGATGTACAATGAGCAGTTCTTC. It translates to CASSRRTSGVEMYNEQFF.

The chain is built from TRBV3-1 (or the pseudogene TRBV3-2) and TRBJ1-1; D remains unclear. The V end was cut by 1 base, the J end by 4 bases, with 10 bases between. Germline V gene data show CDR1 as LGHDT and CDR2 as YNNKEL (reference sequence). The CDR3 is made up of 14 amino acids. This chain's CDR3 is CASSQVQEATEAFF. The CDR3 DNA reads TGTGCCAGCAGCCAAGTTCAGGAGGCCACTGAAGCTTTCTTT.

The J gene is TRBJ1-2, the V gene TRBV6-5, with 7 positions matching TRBD1. V lost 6 bases, J lost 0 bases, and 7 bases stayed unmatched. CDR1 MNHEY and CDR2 SVGAGI come from the germline V gene. The CDR3 totals 15 residues. The CDR3 region is CASRFGTAANYGYTF. CDR3 sequence (DNA): TGTGCCAGCAGATTCGGGACAGCAGCTAACTATGGCTACACCTTC.

The rearrangement joins TRBV28 to TRBJ2-2; 9 bases agree with TRBD2. Looked up from germline, CDR1 is MDHEN and CDR2 is SYDVKM. This CDR3 has 17 amino acids. V gave up 7 bases and J gave up 2 bases; unmatched junction bases: 11. CDR3 bases: TGTGCCAGCATCCTCGGGGGTCTAGCGGGAAACACCGGGGAGCTGTTTTTT. As protein: CASILGGLAGNTGELFF.

The J gene is TRBJ1-2, the V gene TRBV19; D is uncertain. The germline V and J ends were trimmed by 5 bases and 2 bases, with 6 bases remaining between them. Germline values: CDR1 LNHDA, CDR2 SQIVND (reference sequence). This CDR3 is 12 amino acids long. CDR3 DNA sequence: TGTGCCAGTAGTCTCAGAAACTATGGCTACACCTTC. Translated: CASSLRNYGYTF. Filled out from reference TRBV19 and TRBJ1-2, the complete variable domain reads DGGITQSPKYLFRKEGQNVTLSCEQNLNHDAMYWYRQDPGQGLRLIYYSQIVNDFQKGDIAEGYSVSREKKESFPLTVTSAQKNPTAFYLCASSLRNYGYTFGSGTRLTVV.

The genes are TRBV3-1 (or the pseudogene TRBV3-2) and TRBJ2-1, with TRBD2 identical over 7 bases. V dropped 1 base and J dropped 4; count of bases not matched to a gene: 13. CDR1 is LGHDT and CDR2 is YNNKEL in the germline V gene (reference sequence). The CDR3 spans 18 residues. The CDR3 region is CASSQVRRGGSSYNEQFF. Written as DNA, the CDR3 is TGTGCCAGCAGCCAAGTCCGCCGTGGCGGGAGTAGTTACAATGAGCAGTTCTTC.